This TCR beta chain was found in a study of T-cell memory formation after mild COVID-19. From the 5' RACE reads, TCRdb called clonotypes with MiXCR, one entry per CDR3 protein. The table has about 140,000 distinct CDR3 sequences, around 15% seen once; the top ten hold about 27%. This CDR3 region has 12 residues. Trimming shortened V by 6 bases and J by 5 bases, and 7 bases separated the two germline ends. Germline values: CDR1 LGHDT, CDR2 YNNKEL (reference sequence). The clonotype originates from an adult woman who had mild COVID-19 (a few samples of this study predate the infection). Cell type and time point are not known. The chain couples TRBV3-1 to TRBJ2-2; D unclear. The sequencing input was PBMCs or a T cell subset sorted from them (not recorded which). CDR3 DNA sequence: TGTGCCAGCAGGGACGTAACCGGGGAGCTGTTTTTT. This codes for CASRDVTGELFF.